This is a list of T cell receptor beta chains from one sample in a study of T-cell memory formation after mild COVID-19. TCRdb itself ran the 5' RACE reads through MiXCR, one entry per CDR3 protein. The sample has under 40,000 distinct CDR3 sequences; 7.5% to 8% are singletons. The sequenced material came from PBMCs or a T cell subset sorted from them (not recorded which). These receptors were collected from a young man who had mild COVID-19 (a few samples of this study predate the infection). Cell type and time point are not known. CDR3s include the opening cysteine and the closing phenylalanine or tryptophan. The D gene is left open where the match is weak. Expanded clones get a size class; other rows say once, few or many, or leave the size out.

>TRBJ1-2|TRBV7-2|TRBD1|many
CASSWAGQGNGYTF
TGTGCCAGCAGCTGGGCGGGACAGGGGAATGGCTACACCTTC
>TRBJ1-1|TRBV4-1|.|many
CASSQDGIGEGLGAFF
TGCGCCAGCAGCCAAGACGGGATAGGGGAGGGCTTAGGAGCTTTCTTT
>TRBJ2-7|TRBV6-5|.|many
CASRPSLASHEQYF
TGTGCCAGCAGACCCTCCCTAGCGAGCCACGAGCAGTACTTC
>TRBJ1-2|TRBV2|.|few
CASSESGTNYGYTF
TGTGCCAGCAGTGAATCCGGTACTAACTATGGCTACACCTTC
>TRBJ2-2|TRBV20-1|TRBD1|.
CSARAGTGGWNTGELFF
TGCAGTGCTAGGGCCGGGACAGGGGGCTGGAACACCGGGGAGCTGTTTTTT
>TRBJ2-7|TRBV7-9|.|many
CASSLGSGRNEQYF
TGTGCCAGCAGCTTAGGGTCAGGGCGGAACGAGCAGTACTTC
>TRBJ1-2|TRBV7-9|.|many
CASGHNYGYTF
TGTGCCAGCGGTCATAACTATGGCTACACCTTC
>TRBJ1-2|TRBV12-3/TRBV12-4|TRBD1|many
CASSPGQNYGYTF
TGTGCCAGCAGTCCGGGACAGAACTATGGCTACACCTTC
>TRBJ2-5|TRBV25-1|TRBD1|many
CASSEYKGQGVRAQTQYF
TGTGCCAGCAGTGAATATAAGGGACAGGGGGTAAGGGCACAGACCCAGTACTTC
>TRBJ2-2|TRBV11-2|.|few
CASSLGGWERDGNTGELFF
TGTGCCAGCAGCTTAGGGGGCTGGGAAAGGGACGGTAACACCGGGGAGCTGTTTTTT
>TRBJ2-5|TRBV5-1|TRBD2|many
CASSLTTSGGGETQYF
TGCGCCAGCAGCTTGACGACTAGCGGAGGTGGAGAGACCCAGTACTTC
>TRBJ2-7|TRBV11-2|TRBD2|many
CASSLRRGVVYEQYF
TGTGCCAGCAGCCTAAGGCGGGGGGTTGTCTACGAGCAGTACTTC
>TRBJ2-3|TRBV3-1|TRBD1|many
CASSQEWGTGPDTQYF
TGTGCCAGCAGCCAAGAATGGGGGACAGGACCAGATACGCAGTATTTT
>TRBJ2-6|TRBV6-2/TRBV6-3|.|few
CASSYFSGKVAGANVLTF
TGTGCCAGCAGTTACTTTTCAGGGAAAGTTGCTGGGGCCAACGTCCTGACTTTC
>TRBJ2-5|TRBV29-1|.|.
CSASRGETQYF
TGCAGCGCTTCTAGGGGAGAGACCCAGTACTTC
>TRBJ2-5|TRBV4-3|TRBD1|many
CASSHLGQGYETQYF
TGCGCCAGCAGCCACCTAGGACAGGGGTACGAGACCCAGTACTTC
>TRBJ2-1|TRBV6-4|TRBD2|medium-sized
CASSDSAGGPNEQFF
TGTGCCAGCAGTGACTCAGCGGGGGGGCCCAATGAGCAGTTCTTC
>TRBJ2-2|TRBV19|.|many
CASRRGADGELFF
TGTGCCAGCCGCCGGGGGGCGGACGGGGAGCTGTTTTTT
>TRBJ2-7|TRBV9|.|many
CASSGTSGEQYF
TGTGCCAGCAGCGGAACTAGTGGCGAGCAGTACTTC
>TRBJ2-3|TRBV12-3/TRBV12-4|TRBD2|many
CASTRREGDTQYF
TGTGCCAGCACCCGCCGGGAGGGAGATACGCAGTATTTT